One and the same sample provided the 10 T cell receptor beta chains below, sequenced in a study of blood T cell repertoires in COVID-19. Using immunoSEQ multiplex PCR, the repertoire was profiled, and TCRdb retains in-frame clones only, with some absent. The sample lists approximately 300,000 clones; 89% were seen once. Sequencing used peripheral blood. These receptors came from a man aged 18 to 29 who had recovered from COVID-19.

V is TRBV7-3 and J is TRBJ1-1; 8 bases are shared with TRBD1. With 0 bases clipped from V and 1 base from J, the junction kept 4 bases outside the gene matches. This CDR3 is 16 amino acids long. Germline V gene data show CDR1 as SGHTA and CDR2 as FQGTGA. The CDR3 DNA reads TGTGCCAGCAGCTTAACCAACAGGGGGACGAACACTGAAGCTTTCTTT. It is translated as CASSLTNRGTNTEAFF.

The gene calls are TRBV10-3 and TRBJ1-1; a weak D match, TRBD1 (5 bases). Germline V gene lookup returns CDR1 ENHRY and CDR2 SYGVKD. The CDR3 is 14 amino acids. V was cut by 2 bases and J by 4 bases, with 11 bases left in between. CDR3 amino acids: CAISELAGSTEAFF. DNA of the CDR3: TGTGCCATCAGTGAGCTTGCAGGGTCCACTGAAGCTTTCTTT.

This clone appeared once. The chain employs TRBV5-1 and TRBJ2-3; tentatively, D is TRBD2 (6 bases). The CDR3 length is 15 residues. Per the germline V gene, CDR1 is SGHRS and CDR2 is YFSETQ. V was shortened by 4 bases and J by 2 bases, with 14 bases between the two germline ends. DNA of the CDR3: TGCGCCAGCAGCGTCAGTAGCGGATACACAGATACGCAGTATTTT. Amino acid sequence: CASSVSSGYTDTQYF.

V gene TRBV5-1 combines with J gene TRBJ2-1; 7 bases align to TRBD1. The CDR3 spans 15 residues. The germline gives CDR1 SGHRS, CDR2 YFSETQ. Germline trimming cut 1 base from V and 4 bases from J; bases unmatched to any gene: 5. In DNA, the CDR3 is TGCGCCAGCAGCTTGCGCGACAGGGTGTACAATGAGCAGTTCTTC. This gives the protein CASSLRDRVYNEQFF.

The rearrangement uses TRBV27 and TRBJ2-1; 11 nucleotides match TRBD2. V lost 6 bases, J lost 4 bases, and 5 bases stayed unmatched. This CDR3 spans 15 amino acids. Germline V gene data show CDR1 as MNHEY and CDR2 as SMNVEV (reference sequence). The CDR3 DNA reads TGTGCCAGCAGACACGGGACTAGCGGATACAATGAGCAGTTCTTC. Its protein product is CASRHGTSGYNEQFF.

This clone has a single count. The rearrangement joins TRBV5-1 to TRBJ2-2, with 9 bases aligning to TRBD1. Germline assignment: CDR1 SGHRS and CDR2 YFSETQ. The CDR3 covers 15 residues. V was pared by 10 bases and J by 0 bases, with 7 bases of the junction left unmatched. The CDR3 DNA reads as TGCGCCGGAAGACAGGGGGACGCGAACACCGGGGAGCTGTTTTTT. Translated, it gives CAGRQGDANTGELFF.

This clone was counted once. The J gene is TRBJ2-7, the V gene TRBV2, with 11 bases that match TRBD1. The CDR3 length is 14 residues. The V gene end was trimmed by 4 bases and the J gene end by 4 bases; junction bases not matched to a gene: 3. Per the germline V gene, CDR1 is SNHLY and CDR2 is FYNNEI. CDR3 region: CASSGGDRGYEQYF. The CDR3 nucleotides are TGTGCCAGCAGTGGCGGGGACAGGGGGTACGAGCAGTACTTC. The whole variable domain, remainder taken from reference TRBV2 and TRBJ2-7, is EPEVTQTPSHQVTQMGQEVILRCVPISNHLYFYWYRQILGQKVEFLVSFYNNEISEKSEIFDDQFSVERPDGSNFTLKIRSTKLEDSAMYFCASSGGDRGYEQYFGPGTRLTVT.

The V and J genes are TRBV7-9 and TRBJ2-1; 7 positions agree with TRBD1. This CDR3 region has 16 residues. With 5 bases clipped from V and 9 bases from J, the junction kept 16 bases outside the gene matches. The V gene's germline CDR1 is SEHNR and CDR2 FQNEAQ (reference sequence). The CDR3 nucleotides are TGTGCCAGCAGCCTACCAGGGACAGCCGGGTCACTTGAGCAGTTCTTC. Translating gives CASSLPGTAGSLEQFF.

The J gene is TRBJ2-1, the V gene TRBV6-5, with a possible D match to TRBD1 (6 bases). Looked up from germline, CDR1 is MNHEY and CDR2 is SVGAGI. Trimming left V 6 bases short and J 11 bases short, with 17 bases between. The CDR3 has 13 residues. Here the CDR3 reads CASSTKPGTQQFF. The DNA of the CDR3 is TGTGCCAGCAGCACCAAGCCCGGGACACAGCAGTTCTTC.

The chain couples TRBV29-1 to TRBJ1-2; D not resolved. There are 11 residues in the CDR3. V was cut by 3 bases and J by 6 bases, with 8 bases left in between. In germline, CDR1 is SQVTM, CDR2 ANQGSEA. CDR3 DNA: TGCAGCGTTGATCGGGGAAATGGCTACACCTTC. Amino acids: CSVDRGNGYTF.